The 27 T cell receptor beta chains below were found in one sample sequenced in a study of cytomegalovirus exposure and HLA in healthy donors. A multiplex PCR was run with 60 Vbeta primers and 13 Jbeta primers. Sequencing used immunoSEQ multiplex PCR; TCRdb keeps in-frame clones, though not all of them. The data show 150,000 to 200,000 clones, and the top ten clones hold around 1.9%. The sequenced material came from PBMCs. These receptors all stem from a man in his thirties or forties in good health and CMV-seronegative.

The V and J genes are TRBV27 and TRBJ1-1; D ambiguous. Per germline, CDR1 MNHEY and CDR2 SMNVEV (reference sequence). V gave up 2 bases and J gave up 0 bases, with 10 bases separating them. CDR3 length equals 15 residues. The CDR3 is CASSLNWQLNTEAFF. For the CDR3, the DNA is TGTGCCAGCAGTTTAAATTGGCAGTTGAACACTGAAGCTTTCTTT.

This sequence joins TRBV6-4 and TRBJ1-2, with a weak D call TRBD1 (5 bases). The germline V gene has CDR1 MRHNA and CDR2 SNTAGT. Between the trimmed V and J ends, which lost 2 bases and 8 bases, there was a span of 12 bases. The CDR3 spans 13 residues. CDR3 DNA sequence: TGTGCCAGCAGTGACGGGGGGGGATACGGCTACACCTTC. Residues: CASSDGGGYGYTF.

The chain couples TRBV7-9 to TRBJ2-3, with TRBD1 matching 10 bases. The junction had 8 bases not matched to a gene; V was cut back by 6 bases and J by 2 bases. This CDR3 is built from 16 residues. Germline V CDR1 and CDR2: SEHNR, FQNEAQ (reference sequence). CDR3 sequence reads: CASRYTGTGDTDTQYF. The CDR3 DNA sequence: TGTGCCAGCAGGTATACCGGGACAGGGGACACAGATACGCAGTATTTT.

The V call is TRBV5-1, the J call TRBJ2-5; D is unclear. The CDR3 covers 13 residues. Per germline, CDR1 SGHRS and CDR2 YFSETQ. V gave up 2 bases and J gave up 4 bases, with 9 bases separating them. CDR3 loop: CASSFITRETQYF. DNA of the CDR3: TGCGCCAGCAGCTTCATTACAAGAGAGACCCAGTACTTC. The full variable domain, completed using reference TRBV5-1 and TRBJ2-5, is KAGVTQTPRYLIKTRGQQVTLSCSPISGHRSVSWYQQTPGQGLQFLFEYFSETQRNKGNFPGRFSGRQFSNSRSEMNVSTLELGDSALYLCASSFITRETQYFGPGTRLLVL.

Written as DNA, the CDR3 is TGTGCCAGCAGGGGGCCCAGGAACCAAGAGACCCAGTACTTC. Its translation: CASRGPRNQETQYF. The rearrangement uses TRBV2 and TRBJ2-5; TRBD1 might be the D (5 bases). The CDR3 contains 14 residues. V was cut by 6 bases and J by 0 bases, with 11 bases left in between. Germline CDR1 reads SNHLY; CDR2 reads FYNNEI. The variable domain in full, completed from reference TRBV2 and TRBJ2-5, reads EPEVTQTPSHQVTQMGQEVILRCVPISNHLYFYWYRQILGQKVEFLVSFYNNEISEKSEIFDDQFSVERPDGSNFTLKIRSTKLEDSAMYFCASRGPRNQETQYFGPGTRLLVL.

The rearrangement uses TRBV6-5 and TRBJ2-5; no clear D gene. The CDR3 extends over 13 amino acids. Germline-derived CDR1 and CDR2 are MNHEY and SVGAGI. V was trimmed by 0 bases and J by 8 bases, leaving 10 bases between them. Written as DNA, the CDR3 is TGTGCCAGCAGTTACTCGAACAGCTTCACCCAGTACTTC. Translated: CASSYSNSFTQYF.

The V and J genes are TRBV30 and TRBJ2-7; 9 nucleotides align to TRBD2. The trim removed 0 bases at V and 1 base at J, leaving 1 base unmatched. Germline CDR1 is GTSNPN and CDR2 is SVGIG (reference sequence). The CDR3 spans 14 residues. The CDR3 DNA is TGTGCCTGGAGTGTAAGCGGGGGGTCCTACGAGCAGTACTTC. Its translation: CAWSVSGGSYEQYF.

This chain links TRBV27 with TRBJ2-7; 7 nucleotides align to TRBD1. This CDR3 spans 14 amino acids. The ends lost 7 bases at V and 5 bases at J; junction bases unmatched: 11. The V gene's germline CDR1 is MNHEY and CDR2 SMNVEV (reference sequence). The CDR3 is CASKYGQAIDEQYF. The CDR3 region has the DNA TGTGCCAGCAAATATGGACAGGCAATCGACGAGCAGTACTTC.

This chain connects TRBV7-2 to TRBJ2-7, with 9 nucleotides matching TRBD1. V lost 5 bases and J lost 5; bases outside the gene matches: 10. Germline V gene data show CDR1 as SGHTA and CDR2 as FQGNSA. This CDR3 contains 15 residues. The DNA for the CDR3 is TGTGCCAGCAGCCCAGCCCCCACAGGGGGCAACGAGCAGTACTTC. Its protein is CASSPAPTGGNEQYF.

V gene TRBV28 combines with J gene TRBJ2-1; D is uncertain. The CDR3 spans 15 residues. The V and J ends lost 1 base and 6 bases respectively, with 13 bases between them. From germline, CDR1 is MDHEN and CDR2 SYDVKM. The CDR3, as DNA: TGTGCCAGCAGTTTATTCTTAGAAACTGGCAATGAGCAGTTCTTC. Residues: CASSLFLETGNEQFF.

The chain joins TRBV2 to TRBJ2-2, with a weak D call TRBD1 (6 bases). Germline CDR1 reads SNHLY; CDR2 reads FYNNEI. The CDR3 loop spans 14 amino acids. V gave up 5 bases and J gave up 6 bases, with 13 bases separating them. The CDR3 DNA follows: TGTGCCAGCAGTTACCTGGGGGCGTCCGGGGAGCTGTTTTTT. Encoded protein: CASSYLGASGELFF.

The CDR3 nucleotides are TGTGCCAGCAGTTTATTACCGGGAGGGAGGGAGACCCAGTACTTC. Its translation is CASSLLPGGRETQYF. V and J are TRBV28 and TRBJ2-5; 8 bases are shared with TRBD2. V shed 1 base and J 5 bases; nucleotides not matched to a gene: 6. Germline V CDR1 and CDR2: MDHEN, SYDVKM. The CDR3 is made up of 15 amino acids. The entire variable domain, with the rest obtained from reference TRBV28 and TRBJ2-5, is as follows: DVKVTQSSRYLVKRTGEKVFLECVQDMDHENMFWYRQDPGLGLRLIYFSYDVKMKEKGDIPEGYSVSREKKERFSLILESASTNQTSMYLCASSLLPGGRETQYFGPGTRLLVL.

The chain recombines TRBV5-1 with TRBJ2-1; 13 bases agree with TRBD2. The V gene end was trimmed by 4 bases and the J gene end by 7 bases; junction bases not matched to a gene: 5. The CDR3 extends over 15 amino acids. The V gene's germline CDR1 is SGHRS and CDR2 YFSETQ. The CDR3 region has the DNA TGCGCCAGCAGCCGCTGGACTAGCGGGAGAAATGAGCAGTTCTTC. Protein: CASSRWTSGRNEQFF.

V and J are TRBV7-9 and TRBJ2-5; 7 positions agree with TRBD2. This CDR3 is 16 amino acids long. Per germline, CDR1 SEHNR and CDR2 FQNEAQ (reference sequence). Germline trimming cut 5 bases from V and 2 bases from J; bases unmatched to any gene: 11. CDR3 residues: CASSPSLVGLQETQYF. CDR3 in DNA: TGTGCCAGCAGCCCGAGCCTAGTGGGACTACAAGAGACCCAGTACTTC.

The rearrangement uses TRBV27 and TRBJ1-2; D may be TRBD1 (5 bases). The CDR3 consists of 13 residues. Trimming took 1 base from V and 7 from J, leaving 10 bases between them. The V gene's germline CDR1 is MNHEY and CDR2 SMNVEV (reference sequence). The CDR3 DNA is TGTGCCAGCAGTTTATTTTTGGGGGGTGGCTACACCTTC. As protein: CASSLFLGGGYTF.

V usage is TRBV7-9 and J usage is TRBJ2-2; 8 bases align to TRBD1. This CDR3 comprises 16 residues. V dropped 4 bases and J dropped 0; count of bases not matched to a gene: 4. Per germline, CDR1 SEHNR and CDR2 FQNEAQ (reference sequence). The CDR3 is CASSWGTGANTGELFF. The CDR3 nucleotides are TGTGCCAGCAGCTGGGGGACAGGCGCGAACACCGGGGAGCTGTTTTTT.

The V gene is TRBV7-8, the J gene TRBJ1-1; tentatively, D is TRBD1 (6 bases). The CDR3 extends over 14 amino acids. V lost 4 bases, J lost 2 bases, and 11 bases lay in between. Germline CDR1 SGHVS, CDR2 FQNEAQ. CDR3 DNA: TGTGCCAGCAGCTCCAGGGGTGGAAACACTGAAGCTTTCTTT. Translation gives CASSSRGGNTEAFF.

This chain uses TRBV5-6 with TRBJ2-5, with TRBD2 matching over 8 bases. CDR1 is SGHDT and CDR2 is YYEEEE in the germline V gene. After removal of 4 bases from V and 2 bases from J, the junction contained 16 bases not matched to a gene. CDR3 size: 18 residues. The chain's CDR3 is CASSPGIAGLRGQETQYF. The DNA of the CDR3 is TGTGCCAGCAGCCCGGGGATAGCGGGACTTCGGGGGCAAGAGACCCAGTACTTC.

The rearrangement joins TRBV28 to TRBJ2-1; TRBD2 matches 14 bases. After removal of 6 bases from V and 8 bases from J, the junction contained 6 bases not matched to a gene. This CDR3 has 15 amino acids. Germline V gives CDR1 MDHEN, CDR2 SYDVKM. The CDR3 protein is CASSRTSGRTHEQFF. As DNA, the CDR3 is TGTGCCAGCAGCCGGACTAGCGGGAGGACCCATGAGCAGTTCTTC.

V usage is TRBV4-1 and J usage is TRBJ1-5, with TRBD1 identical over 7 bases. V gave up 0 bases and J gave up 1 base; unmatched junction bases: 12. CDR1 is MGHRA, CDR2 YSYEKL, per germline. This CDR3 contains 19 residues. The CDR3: CASSQDRGGGGISNQPQHF. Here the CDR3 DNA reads TGCGCCAGCAGCCAAGATCGAGGAGGAGGGGGCATCAGCAATCAGCCCCAGCATTTT.

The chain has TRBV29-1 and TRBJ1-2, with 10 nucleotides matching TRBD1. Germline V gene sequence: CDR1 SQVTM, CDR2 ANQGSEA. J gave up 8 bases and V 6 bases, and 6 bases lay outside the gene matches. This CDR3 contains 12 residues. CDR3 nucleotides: TGCAGCGTACGACAGGGGGCAAGGGGCTACACCTTC. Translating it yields CSVRQGARGYTF.

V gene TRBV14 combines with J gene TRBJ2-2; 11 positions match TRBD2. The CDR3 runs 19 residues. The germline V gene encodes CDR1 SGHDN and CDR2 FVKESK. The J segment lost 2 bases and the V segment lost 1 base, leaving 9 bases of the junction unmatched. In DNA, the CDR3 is TGTGCCAGCAGCCAAGCCCCAGGACTAGCGGGTTATAACACCGGGGAGCTGTTTTTT. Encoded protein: CASSQAPGLAGYNTGELFF.

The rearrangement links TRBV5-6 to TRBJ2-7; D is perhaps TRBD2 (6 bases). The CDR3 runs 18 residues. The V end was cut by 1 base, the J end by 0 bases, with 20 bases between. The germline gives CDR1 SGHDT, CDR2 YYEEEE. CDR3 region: CASSLMLSGESSSYEQYF. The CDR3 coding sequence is TGTGCCAGCAGCTTGATGCTTTCGGGAGAGTCTAGCTCCTACGAGCAGTACTTC. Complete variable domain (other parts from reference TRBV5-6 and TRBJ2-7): DAGVTQSPTHLIKTRGQQVTLRCSPKSGHDTVSWYQQALGQGPQFIFQYYEEEERQRGNFPDRFSGHQFPNYSSELNVNALLLGDSALYLCASSLMLSGESSSYEQYFGPGTRLTVT.

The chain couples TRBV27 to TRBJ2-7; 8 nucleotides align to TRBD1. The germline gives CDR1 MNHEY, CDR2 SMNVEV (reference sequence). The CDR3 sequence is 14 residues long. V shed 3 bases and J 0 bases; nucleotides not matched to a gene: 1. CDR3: CASSFGQGSYEQYF. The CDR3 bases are TGTGCCAGCAGTTTCGGACAGGGCTCCTACGAGCAGTACTTC.

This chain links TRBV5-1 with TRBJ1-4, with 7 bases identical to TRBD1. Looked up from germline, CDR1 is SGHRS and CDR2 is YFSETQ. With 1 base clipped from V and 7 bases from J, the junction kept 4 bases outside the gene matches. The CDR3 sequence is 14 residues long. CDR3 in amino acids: CASSLRGRGEKLFF. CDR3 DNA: TGCGCCAGCAGCTTGAGGGGGCGCGGTGAAAAACTGTTTTTT.

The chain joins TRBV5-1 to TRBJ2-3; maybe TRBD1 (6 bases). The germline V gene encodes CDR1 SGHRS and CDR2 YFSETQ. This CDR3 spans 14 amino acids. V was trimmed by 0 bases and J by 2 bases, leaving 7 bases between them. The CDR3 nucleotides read TGCGCCAGCAGCTTGGGGACAGTCACAGATACGCAGTATTTT. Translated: CASSLGTVTDTQYF.

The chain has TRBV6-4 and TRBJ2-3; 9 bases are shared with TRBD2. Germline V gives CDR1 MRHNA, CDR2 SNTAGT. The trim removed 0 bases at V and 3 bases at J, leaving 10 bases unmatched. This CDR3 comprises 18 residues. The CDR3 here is CASSDSIAVAGVTDTQYF. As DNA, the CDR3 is TGTGCCAGCAGTGACTCTATTGCGGTAGCGGGAGTAACAGATACGCAGTATTTT.